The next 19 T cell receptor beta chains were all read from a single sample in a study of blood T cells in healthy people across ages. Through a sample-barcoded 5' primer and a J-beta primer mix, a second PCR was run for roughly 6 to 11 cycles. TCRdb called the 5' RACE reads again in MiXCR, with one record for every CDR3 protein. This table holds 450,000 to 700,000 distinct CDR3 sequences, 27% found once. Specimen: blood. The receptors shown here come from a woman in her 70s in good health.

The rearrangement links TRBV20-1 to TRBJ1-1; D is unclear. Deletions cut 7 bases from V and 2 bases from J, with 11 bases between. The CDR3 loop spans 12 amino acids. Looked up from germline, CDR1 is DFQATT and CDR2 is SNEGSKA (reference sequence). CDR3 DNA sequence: TGCAGTGTGTGGAGGGCAAACACTGAAGCTTTCTTT. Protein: CSVWRANTEAFF.

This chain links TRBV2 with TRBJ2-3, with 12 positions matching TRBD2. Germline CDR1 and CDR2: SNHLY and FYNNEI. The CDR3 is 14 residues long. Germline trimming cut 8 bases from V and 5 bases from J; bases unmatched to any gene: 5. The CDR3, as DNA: TGTGCCAGCGTCCTAGCGGGGGGGAGAGATACGCAGTATTTT. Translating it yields CASVLAGGRDTQYF. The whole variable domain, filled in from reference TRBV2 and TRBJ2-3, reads EPEVTQTPSHQVTQMGQEVILRCVPISNHLYFYWYRQILGQKVEFLVSFYNNEISEKSEIFDDQFSVERPDGSNFTLKIRSTKLEDSAMYFCASVLAGGRDTQYFGPGTRLTVL.

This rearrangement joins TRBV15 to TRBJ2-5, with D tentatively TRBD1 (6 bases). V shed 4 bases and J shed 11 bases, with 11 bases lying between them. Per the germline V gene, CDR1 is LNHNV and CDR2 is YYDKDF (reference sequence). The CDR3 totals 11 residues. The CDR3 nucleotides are TGTGCCACCAGCACAGGGGCGAAGCAGTACTTC. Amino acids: CATSTGAKQYF. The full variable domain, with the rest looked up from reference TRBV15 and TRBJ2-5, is DAMVIQNPRYQVTQFGKPVTLSCSQTLNHNVMYWYQQKSSQAPKLLFHYYDKDFNNEADTPDNFQSRRPNTSFCFLDIRSPGLGDTAMYLCATSTGAKQYFGPGTRLLVL.

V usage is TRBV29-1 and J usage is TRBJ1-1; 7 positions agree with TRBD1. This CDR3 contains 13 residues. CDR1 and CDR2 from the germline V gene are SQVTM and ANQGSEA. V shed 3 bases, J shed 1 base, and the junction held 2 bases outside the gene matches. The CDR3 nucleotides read TGCAGCGTTGAGTGGACAGGGAACACTGAAGCTTTCTTT. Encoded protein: CSVEWTGNTEAFF.

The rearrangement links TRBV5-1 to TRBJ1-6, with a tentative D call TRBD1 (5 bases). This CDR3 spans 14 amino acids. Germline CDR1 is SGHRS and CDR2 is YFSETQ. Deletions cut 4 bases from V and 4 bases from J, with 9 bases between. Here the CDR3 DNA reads TGCGCCAGCAGCCGGGACCCTTATAATTCACCCCTCCACTTT. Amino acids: CASSRDPYNSPLHF.

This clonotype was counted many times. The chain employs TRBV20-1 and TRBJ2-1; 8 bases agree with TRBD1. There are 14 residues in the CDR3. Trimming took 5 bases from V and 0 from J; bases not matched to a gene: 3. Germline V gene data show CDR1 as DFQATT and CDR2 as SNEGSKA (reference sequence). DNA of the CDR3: TGCAGTGCTCGGACAGGGAGCTCCTACAATGAGCAGTTCTTC. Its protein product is CSARTGSSYNEQFF.

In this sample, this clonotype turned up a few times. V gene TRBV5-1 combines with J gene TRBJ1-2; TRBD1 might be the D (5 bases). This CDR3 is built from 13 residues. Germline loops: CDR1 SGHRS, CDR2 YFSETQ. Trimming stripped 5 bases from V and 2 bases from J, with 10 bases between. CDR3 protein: CASRTAPNYGYTF. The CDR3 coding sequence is TGCGCCAGCAGGACAGCCCCGAACTATGGCTACACCTTC.

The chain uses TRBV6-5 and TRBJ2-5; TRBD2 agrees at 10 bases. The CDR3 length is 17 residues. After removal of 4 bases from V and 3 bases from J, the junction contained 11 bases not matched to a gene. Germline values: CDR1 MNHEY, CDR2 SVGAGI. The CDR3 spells CASSSRLAGGPEETQYF. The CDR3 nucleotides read TGTGCCAGCAGTTCCAGGTTAGCGGGGGGTCCTGAAGAGACCCAGTACTTC.

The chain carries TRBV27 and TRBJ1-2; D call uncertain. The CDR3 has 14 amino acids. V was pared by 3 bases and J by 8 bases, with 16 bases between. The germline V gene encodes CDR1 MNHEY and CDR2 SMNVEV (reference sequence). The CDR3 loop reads CASSFRGPPGGYTF. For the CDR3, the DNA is TGTGCCAGCAGTTTCCGCGGTCCGCCGGGGGGCTACACCTTC.

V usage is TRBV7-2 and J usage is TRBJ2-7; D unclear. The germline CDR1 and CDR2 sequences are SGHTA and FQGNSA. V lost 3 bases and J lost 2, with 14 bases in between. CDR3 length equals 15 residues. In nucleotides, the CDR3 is TGTGCCAGCAGCTTCGGGTCGGCCGTTCCCTACGAGCAGTACTTC. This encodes CASSFGSAVPYEQYF.

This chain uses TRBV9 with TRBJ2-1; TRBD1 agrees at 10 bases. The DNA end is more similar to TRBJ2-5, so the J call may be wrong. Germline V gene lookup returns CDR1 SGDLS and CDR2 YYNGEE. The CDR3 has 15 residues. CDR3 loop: CASSVMGTGEETQYF. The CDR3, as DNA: TGTGCCAGCAGCGTCATGGGGACAGGGGAAGAGACCCAGTACTTC.

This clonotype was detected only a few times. CDR3 region: CASTRRGSSYEQYF. The CDR3 bases are TGTGCCAGCACTAGAAGAGGGAGCTCCTACGAGCAGTACTTC. The V call is TRBV6-2 or TRBV6-3, the J call TRBJ2-7, with TRBD2 as a possible D gene (5 bases). V lost 7 bases, J lost 0 bases, and 13 bases lay in between. The germline CDR1 and CDR2 sequences are MNHEY and SVGEGT. CDR3 length: 14 amino acids.

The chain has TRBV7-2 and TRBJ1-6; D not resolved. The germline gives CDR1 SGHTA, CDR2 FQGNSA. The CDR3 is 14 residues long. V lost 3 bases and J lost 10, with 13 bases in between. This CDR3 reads CASSFSGFGSPLHF. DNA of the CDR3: TGTGCCAGCAGCTTTAGTGGATTTGGGTCACCCCTCCACTTT.

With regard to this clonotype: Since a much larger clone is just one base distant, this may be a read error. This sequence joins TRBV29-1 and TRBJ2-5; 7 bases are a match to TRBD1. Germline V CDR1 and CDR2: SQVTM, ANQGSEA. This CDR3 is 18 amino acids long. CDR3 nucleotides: TGCAGCATTGACGCCCTAGTCGACAGGGCCCAACCCCAAGAGACCCAGTACTTC. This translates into CSIDALVDRAQPQETQYF.

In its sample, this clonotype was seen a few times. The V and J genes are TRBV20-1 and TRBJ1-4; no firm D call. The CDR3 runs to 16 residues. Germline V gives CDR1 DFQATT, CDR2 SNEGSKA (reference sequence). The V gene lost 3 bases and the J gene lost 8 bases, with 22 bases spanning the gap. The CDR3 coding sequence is TGCAGTGCTAGCGCTCTCCAAGGACGGGGAGGGGAAAAACTGTTTTTT. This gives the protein CSASALQGRGGEKLFF.

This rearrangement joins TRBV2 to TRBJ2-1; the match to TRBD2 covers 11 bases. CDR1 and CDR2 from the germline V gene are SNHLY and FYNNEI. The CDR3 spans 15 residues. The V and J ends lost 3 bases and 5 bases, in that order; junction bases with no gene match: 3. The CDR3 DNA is TGTGCCAGCAGTGATAGTAGCGGGGGGGACAATGAGCAGTTCTTC. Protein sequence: CASSDSSGGDNEQFF.

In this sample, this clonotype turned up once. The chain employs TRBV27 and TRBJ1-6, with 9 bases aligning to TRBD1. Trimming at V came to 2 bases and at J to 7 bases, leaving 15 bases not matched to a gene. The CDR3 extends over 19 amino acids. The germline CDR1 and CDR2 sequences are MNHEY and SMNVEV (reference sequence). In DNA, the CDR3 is TGTGCCAGCAGTTTAAGACCCCAGGGGACAGGGACAAAGAATTCACCCCTCCACTTT. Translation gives CASSLRPQGTGTKNSPLHF.

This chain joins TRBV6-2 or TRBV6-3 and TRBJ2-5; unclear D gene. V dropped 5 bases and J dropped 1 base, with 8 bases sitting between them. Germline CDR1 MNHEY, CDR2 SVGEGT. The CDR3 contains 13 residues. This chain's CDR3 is CASSVFSQETQYF. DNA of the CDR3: TGTGCCAGCAGTGTCTTCTCCCAAGAGACCCAGTACTTC.

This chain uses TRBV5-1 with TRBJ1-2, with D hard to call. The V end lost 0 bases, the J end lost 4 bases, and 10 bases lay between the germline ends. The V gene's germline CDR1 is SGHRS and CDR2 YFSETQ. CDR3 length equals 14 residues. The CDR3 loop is CASSLALRSYGYTF. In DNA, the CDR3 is TGCGCCAGCAGCTTGGCGCTGCGGAGCTATGGCTACACCTTC. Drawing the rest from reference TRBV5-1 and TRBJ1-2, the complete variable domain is KAGVTQTPRYLIKTRGQQVTLSCSPISGHRSVSWYQQTPGQGLQFLFEYFSETQRNKGNFPGRFSGRQFSNSRSEMNVSTLELGDSALYLCASSLALRSYGYTFGSGTRLTVV.